Following are 15 T cell receptor beta chains from one sample sequenced in a study of cytomegalovirus exposure and HLA in healthy donors. 60 Vbeta and 13 Jbeta primers were used in PCR. The data were produced by immunoSEQ multiplex PCR, yet TCRdb's version contains in-frame clones alone and is incomplete. The sample shows some 150,000 clones, 72% of them seen only once. Sequenced input: PBMCs. The receptors here all came from a human donor in good health.

This CDR3 reads CASSGGGGSYNEQFF. The CDR3 region has the DNA TGTGCCAGCAGTGGAGGGGGTGGCTCCTACAATGAGCAGTTCTTC. The chain has TRBV2 and TRBJ2-1; perhaps TRBD1 as D (6 bases). This CDR3 is built from 15 residues. Per germline, CDR1 SNHLY and CDR2 FYNNEI. V was clipped by 4 bases and J by 0 bases, with 10 bases between them.

The chain joins TRBV6-1 to TRBJ2-5; possible D gene TRBD1, 6 bases. CDR3 length equals 13 residues. V was trimmed by 5 bases and J by 1 base, leaving 8 bases between them. Germline CDR1 MNHNS, CDR2 SASEGT. CDR3 sequence reads: CASSRTAQETQYF. The DNA of the CDR3 is TGTGCCAGCAGTCGGACAGCCCAAGAGACCCAGTACTTC.

This clone was counted a few times. The J gene is TRBJ2-1, the V gene TRBV27; D not resolved. V lost 0 bases and J 7 bases, leaving 10 bases between the germline ends. This CDR3 is built from 14 residues. CDR1 is MNHEY, CDR2 SMNVEV, per germline (reference sequence). The CDR3 is CASSLSTLGNEQFF. In DNA form, the CDR3 reads TGTGCCAGCAGTTTATCGACTTTGGGTAATGAGCAGTTCTTC.

This chain links TRBV6-5 with TRBJ1-1; no reliable D call. CDR3 size: 13 residues. In germline, CDR1 is MNHEY, CDR2 SVGAGI. Trimming removed 10 bases at V and 1 base at J, with 13 bases between. For the CDR3, the DNA is TGTGCCACCCACCGGGGTGGGAACACTGAAGCTTTCTTT. This codes for CATHRGGNTEAFF.

This chain uses TRBV9 with TRBJ1-1; no reliable D call. The CDR3 covers 16 residues. Germline CDR1 reads SGDLS; CDR2 reads YYNGEE. V lost 3 bases and J lost 8, with 23 bases in between. CDR3 bases: TGTGCCAGCAGCGCCAGTGGCGGCCATTCACCTGGAGAAGCTTTCTTT. Translated, it gives CASSASGGHSPGEAFF.

This chain links TRBV4-3 with TRBJ1-2, with D perhaps matching TRBD1 (5 bases). The CDR3 totals 13 residues. Trimming took 4 bases from V and 9 from J, leaving 15 bases between them. Germline V gene sequence: CDR1 LGHNA, CDR2 YSLEER. The CDR3 DNA reads TGCGCCAGCAGCCCCGGGCAGGGCCGTAGCTACACCTTC. As protein: CASSPGQGRSYTF.

V usage is TRBV14 and J usage is TRBJ1-1; D uncertain. Germline CDR1 SGHDN, CDR2 FVKESK. This CDR3 region has 16 residues. Trimming pared 0 bases from V and 0 bases from J, leaving 11 bases between. This CDR3 reads CASSQDPRRVNTEAFF. The DNA for the CDR3 is TGTGCCAGCAGCCAAGATCCCCGGCGGGTGAACACTGAAGCTTTCTTT.

The rearrangement links TRBV19 to TRBJ2-2; 7 bases match TRBD2. Losses at the gene ends were 1 base for V and 7 bases for J; bases not matched to a gene: 3. There are 14 residues in the CDR3. CDR1 and CDR2 (germline): LNHDA, SQIVND (reference sequence). This CDR3 reads CASSIVREGGELFF. CDR3 DNA: TGTGCCAGTAGTATAGTTAGGGAGGGCGGGGAGCTGTTTTTT.

The CDR3 DNA sequence: TGTGCCAGCAACAGGGACCGTGGCTACACCTTC. Encoded protein: CASNRDRGYTF. The V gene is TRBV2, the J gene TRBJ1-2, with D possibly matching TRBD1 (6 bases). V dropped 7 bases and J dropped 7 bases, with 10 bases sitting between them. The CDR3 has 11 residues. The germline CDR1 and CDR2 sequences are SNHLY and FYNNEI.

This clone appeared once. The gene calls are TRBV2 and TRBJ1-5; weak D call: TRBD1 (6 bases). Between the trimmed V and J ends, which lost 2 bases and 4 bases, there was a span of 12 bases. The germline V gene has CDR1 SNHLY and CDR2 FYNNEI. The length of the CDR3 is 15 residues. The CDR3 loop is CASSEFGQGNQPQHF. DNA for the CDR3: TGTGCCAGCAGTGAATTTGGGCAGGGGAATCAGCCCCAGCATTTT.

Here the CDR3 reads CASSLGQHNYGYTF. The CDR3, as DNA: TGTGCCAGCAGTTTGGGACAGCATAACTATGGCTACACCTTC. V and J are TRBV27 and TRBJ1-2; TRBD1 matches at 7 bases. Trimming removed 3 bases from V and 1 base from J; junction bases left unmatched: 2. This CDR3 comprises 14 residues. Germline CDR1 reads MNHEY; CDR2 reads SMNVEV (reference sequence).

The chain couples TRBV4-1 to TRBJ1-1; no reliable D call. The CDR3 runs to 16 residues. Germline CDR1 reads MGHRA; CDR2 reads YSYEKL. The V end was cut by 1 base, the J end by 3 bases, with 15 bases between. The CDR3 nucleotides are TGCGCCAGCAGCCAAGGATTCATCTGGGCGTACACTGAAGCTTTCTTT. Protein sequence: CASSQGFIWAYTEAFF.

J is TRBJ1-1 and V is TRBV14; no clear D. Trimming took off 0 bases at V and 5 bases at J, with 13 bases between the two ends. The CDR3 extends over 15 amino acids. Germline assignment: CDR1 SGHDN and CDR2 FVKESK. CDR3 in DNA: TGTGCCAGCAGCCAAGAGGTGGGAGGGATGACTGAAGCTTTCTTT. Its translation: CASSQEVGGMTEAFF.

The chain carries TRBV29-1 and TRBJ2-3, with a tentative D call TRBD2 (6 bases). Germline CDR1 reads SQVTM; CDR2 reads ANQGSEA. CDR3 length: 11 residues. The germline V and J ends were trimmed by 7 bases and 4 bases, with 9 bases remaining between them. The CDR3 loop reads CSGGDADTQYF. In DNA form, the CDR3 reads TGCAGCGGCGGGGACGCAGATACGCAGTATTTT.

The rearrangement links TRBV6-5 to TRBJ1-5; no reliable D call. The CDR3 loop spans 16 amino acids. Germline loops: CDR1 MNHEY, CDR2 SVGAGI. The V and J ends lost 2 bases and 1 base respectively, with 12 bases between them. CDR3 DNA: TGTGCCAGCAGTTACGGACGGGAAGGGAGCAATCAGCCCCAGCATTTT. Residues: CASSYGREGSNQPQHF.